Included here is one T cell receptor beta chain sequence, with context. Its antigen is not known. The data were obtained in a study of cytomegalovirus exposure and HLA in healthy donors. About the study: The 650 to 850 first-cohort repertoires and the 110 or so validation repertoires shared the same platform, a later analysis reported.

Overall study results and limits: Rarity characterized most TCR sequences, yet some public TCRs appeared in many donors. The finding came from a later analysis; first-cohort TCR clusters tended to co-occur in the roughly 110 validation repertoires. Researchers counted around 160 TCR beta chains as cytomegalovirus-associated.

The table came from immunoSEQ multiplex PCR; TCRdb's copy has only in-frame clones and leaves some out. This sample yields about 150,000 clones, of which about 86% are seen a single time; approximately 2.2% belongs to the top ten. The CDR3 has 14 amino acids. Looked up from germline, CDR1 is KGHSH and CDR2 is LQKENI. The V end lost 6 bases, the J end lost 2 bases, and 10 bases lay between the germline ends. The sample was PBMCs. The receptor's source is a human donor in good health. V gene TRBV18 combines with J gene TRBJ2-2; D is perhaps TRBD1 (6 bases). The DNA of the CDR3 is TGTGCCAGCTCCTTACAGGGAAACACCGGGGAGCTGTTTTTT. As protein: CASSLQGNTGELFF.